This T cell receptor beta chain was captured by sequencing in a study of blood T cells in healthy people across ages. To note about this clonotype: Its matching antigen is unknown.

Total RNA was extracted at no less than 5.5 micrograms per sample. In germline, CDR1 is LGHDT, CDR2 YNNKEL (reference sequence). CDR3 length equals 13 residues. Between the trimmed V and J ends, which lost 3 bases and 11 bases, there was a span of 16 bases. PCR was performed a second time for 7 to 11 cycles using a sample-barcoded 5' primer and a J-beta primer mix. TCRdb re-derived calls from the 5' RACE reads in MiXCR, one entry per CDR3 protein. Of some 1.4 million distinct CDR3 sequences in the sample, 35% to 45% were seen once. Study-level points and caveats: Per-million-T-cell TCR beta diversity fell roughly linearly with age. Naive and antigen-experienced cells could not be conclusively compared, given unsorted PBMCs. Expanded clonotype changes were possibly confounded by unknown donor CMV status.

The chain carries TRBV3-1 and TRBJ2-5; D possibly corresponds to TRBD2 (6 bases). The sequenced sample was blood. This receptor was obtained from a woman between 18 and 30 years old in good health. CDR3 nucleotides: TGTGCCAGCAGCCAGATCGGGAGCGTGGGGCAGTACTTC. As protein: CASSQIGSVGQYF.